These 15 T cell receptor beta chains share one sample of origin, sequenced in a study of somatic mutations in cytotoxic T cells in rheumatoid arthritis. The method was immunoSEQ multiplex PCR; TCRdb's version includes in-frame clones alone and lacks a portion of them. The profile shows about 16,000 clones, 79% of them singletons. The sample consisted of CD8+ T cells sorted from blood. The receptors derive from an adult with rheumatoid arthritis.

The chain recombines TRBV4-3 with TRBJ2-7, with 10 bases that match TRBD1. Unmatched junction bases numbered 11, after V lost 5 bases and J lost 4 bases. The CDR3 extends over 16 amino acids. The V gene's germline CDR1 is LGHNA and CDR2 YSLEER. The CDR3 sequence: CASSYSGTGERYEQYF. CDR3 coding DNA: TGCGCCAGCAGCTACTCCGGGACAGGGGAAAGGTACGAGCAGTACTTC.

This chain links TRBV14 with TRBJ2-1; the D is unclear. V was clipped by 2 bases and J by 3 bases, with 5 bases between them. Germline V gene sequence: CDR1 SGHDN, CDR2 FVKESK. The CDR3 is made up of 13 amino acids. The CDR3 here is CASSQSIYNEQFF. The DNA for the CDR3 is TGTGCCAGCAGCCAATCCATCTACAATGAGCAGTTCTTC.

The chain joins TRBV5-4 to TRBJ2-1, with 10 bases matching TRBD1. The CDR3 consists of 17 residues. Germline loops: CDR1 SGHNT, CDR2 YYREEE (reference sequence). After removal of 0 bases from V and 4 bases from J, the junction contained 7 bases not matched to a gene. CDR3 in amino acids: CASSLARWDRGYNEQFF. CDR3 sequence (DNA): TGTGCCAGCAGCTTGGCACGATGGGACAGGGGATACAATGAGCAGTTCTTC.

The CDR3 here is CAWKGMGNTIYF. CDR3 nucleotides: TGTGCCTGGAAAGGGATGGGAAACACCATATATTTT. This chain links TRBV30 with TRBJ1-3, with D unclear. CDR1 is GTSNPN, CDR2 SVGIG, per germline (reference sequence). Trimming took 4 bases from V and 4 from J, leaving 8 bases between them. The CDR3 runs 12 residues.

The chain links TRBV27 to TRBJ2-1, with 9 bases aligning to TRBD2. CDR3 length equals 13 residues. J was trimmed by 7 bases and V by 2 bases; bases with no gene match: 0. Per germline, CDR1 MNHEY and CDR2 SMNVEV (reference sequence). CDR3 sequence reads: CASSLLAGNEQFF. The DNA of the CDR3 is TGTGCCAGCAGTTTACTAGCGGGGAATGAGCAGTTCTTC.

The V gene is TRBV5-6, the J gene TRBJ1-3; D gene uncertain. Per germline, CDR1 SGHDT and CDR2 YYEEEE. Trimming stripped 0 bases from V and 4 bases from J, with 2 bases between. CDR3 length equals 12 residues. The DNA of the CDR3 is TGTGCCAGCAGCTTGGGCGGAAACACCATATATTTT. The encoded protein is CASSLGGNTIYF.

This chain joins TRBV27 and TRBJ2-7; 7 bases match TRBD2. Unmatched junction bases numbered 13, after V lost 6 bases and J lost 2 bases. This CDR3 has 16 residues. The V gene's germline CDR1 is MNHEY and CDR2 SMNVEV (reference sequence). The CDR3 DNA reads TGTGCCAGCAGACCCGAATCAGGACTAGTAGCCTACGAGCAGTACTTC. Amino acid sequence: CASRPESGLVAYEQYF.

CDR3 in DNA: TGTGCCAGCAGGCCCATTGGGGGACTAACCCCAGATACGCAGTATTTT. It is translated as CASRPIGGLTPDTQYF. The rearrangement joins TRBV11-2 to TRBJ2-3; 7 positions match TRBD2. CDR1 is SGHAT, CDR2 FQNNGV, per germline. Trimming cost V 6 bases and J 4 bases; bases outside gene matches: 13. The CDR3 runs 16 residues. Combining the CDR3 with reference TRBV11-2 and TRBJ2-3 gives the whole variable domain EAGVAQSPRYKIIEKRQSVAFWCNPISGHATLYWYQQILGQGPKLLIQFQNNGVVDDSQLPKDRFSAERLKGVDSTLKIQPAKLEDSAVYLCASRPIGGLTPDTQYFGPGTRLTVL.

The CDR3 region has the DNA TGCGCCAGCAGCCCCGCCCGGGGGACGAACTATGGCTACACCTTC. This sequence encodes CASSPARGTNYGYTF. The J gene is TRBJ1-2, the V gene TRBV4-1; tentative D call: TRBD1 (5 bases). From germline, CDR1 is MGHRA and CDR2 YSYEKL. This CDR3 contains 15 residues. Trimming took off 4 bases at V and 2 bases at J, with 14 bases between the two ends.

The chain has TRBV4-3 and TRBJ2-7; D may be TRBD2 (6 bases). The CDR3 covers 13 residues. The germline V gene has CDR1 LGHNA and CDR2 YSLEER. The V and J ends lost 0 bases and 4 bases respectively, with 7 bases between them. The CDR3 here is CASSQDSGYEQYF. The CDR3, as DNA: TGCGCCAGCAGCCAAGATAGCGGTTACGAGCAGTACTTC.

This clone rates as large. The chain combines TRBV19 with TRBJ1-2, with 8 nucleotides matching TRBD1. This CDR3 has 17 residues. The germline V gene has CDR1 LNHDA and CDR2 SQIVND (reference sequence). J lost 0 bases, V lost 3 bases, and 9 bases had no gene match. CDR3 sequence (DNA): TGTGCCAGTAGTATGGACAGGGAACCCTTAGCTAACTATGGCTACACCTTC. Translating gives CASSMDREPLANYGYTF.

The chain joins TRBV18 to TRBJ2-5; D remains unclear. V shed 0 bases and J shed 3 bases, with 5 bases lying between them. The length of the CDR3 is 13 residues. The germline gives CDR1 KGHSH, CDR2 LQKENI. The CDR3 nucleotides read TGTGCCAGCTCACCACCGGGCGAAGAGACCCAGTACTTC. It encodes CASSPPGEETQYF.

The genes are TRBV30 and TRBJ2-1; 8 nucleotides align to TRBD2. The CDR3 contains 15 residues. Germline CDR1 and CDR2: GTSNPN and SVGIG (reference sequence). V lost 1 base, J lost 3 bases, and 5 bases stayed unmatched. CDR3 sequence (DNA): TGTGCCTGGAGTGAGGGGACTAGGGACTACAATGAGCAGTTCTTC. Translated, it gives CAWSEGTRDYNEQFF.

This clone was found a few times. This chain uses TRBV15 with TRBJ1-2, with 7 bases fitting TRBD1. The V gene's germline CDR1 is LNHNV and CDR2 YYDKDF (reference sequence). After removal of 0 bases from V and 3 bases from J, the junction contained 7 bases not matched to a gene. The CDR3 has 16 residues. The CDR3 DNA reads TGTGCCACCAGCAGAGATGGGGCAGGGGGGGACTATGGCTACACCTTC. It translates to CATSRDGAGGDYGYTF.

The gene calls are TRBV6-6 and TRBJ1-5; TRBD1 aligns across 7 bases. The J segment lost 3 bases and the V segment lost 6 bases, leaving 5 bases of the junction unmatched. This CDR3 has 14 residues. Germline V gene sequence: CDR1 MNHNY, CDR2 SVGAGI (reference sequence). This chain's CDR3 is CASREQGINQPQHF. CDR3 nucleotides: TGTGCCAGCAGAGAACAGGGGATCAATCAGCCCCAGCATTTT.